This T cell receptor beta chain was documented in a study of cytomegalovirus exposure and HLA in healthy donors. Looking at the study overall: Earlier, some 170 million T cells were analyzed, and fewer than 120 million unique TCR beta sequences were found among them. The study, taken as a whole, reports: Investigators reported 150 to 200 TCR beta chains as tied to cytomegalovirus. For cytomegalovirus status, the classifier reportedly gave diagnoses with high specificity and sensitivity.

Primers for the PCR totalled 60 Vbeta and 13 Jbeta. As handled by the study authors: About 80 million unique TCR beta chains, some 9.9 million of them shared, were counted by a later analysis. Measured with immunoSEQ multiplex PCR; TCRdb has only the in-frame clones, and not every one. V and J calls and clone size are given by that table; D and trimming were obtained from the DNA. Of around 150,000 clones listed, more than 60% are singletons. To note about this clone: Its antigen is not known.

The length of the CDR3 is 15 residues. Per the germline V gene, CDR1 is MNHEY and CDR2 is SMNVEV (reference sequence). J gave up 4 bases and V 7 bases, and 9 bases lay outside the gene matches. Source material: PBMCs. This clonotype was obtained from a male donor in good health and CMV-seronegative. The chain recombines TRBV27 with TRBJ2-1, with TRBD2 identical over 8 bases. In nucleotides, the CDR3 is TGTGCCAGCATTGACGGGGGGGGCGGGTACAATGAGCAGTTCTTC. Protein sequence: CASIDGGGGYNEQFF.